A single sample gave rise to the 29 T cell receptor beta chains below, sequenced in a study of early T cells in non-severe SARS-CoV-2 infection (dated by TCRdb to 2020 to 2023). Preparation of the library involved 5' RACE. The sequencer was a NextSeq 500. The public reads were run again by TCRdb, first through fastp at Q25 and then through MiXCR, and only productive beta chains were kept. Rows matching on CDR3 protein sequence are summarized as one entry with the most common DNA and genes. Counted in this sample were more than 80,000 distinct CDR3 sequences; approximately 10% of them appeared once. Approximately 5% of the sample belongs to the ten largest clones. Sequencing was done on a sample of whole blood. These receptors came from an adult who was a healthcare worker with PCR-confirmed SARS-CoV-2 infection or an uninfected control (not recorded which).

This sequence joins TRBV19 and TRBJ2-3; tentatively, D is TRBD2 (5 bases). V was shortened by 5 bases and J by 0 bases, with 15 bases between the two germline ends. The CDR3 spans 16 residues. Germline assignment: CDR1 LNHDA and CDR2 SQIVND (reference sequence). The CDR3 coding sequence is TGTGCCAGTAGTCCCGTTTACGGGATTAGCACAGATACGCAGTATTTT. This translates into CASSPVYGISTDTQYF.

The gene calls are TRBV3-1 and TRBJ2-1; no firm D call. The CDR3 has 13 residues. V was clipped by 3 bases and J by 10 bases, with 13 bases between them. CDR1 and CDR2 from the germline V gene are LGHDT and YNNKEL (reference sequence). The CDR3 loop reads CASSHEPRTEQFF. In nucleotides, the CDR3 is TGTGCCAGCAGCCATGAACCTAGAACCGAGCAGTTCTTC.

The J gene is TRBJ2-5, the V gene TRBV7-8; 9 bases match TRBD2. V shed 1 base, J shed 10 bases, and the junction held 7 bases outside the gene matches. In germline, CDR1 is SGHVS, CDR2 FQNEAQ. The CDR3 consists of 14 residues. Here the CDR3 DNA reads TGTGCCAGCAGCTTAGGGGCTAGCGGGATGAGCCAGTACTTC. It codes for CASSLGASGMSQYF. The whole variable domain, remainder taken from reference TRBV7-8 and TRBJ2-5, is GAGVSQSPRYKVAKRGQDVALRCDPISGHVSLFWYQQALGQGPEFLTYFQNEAQLDKSGLPSDRFFAERPEGSVSTLKIQRTQQEDSAVYLCASSLGASGMSQYFGPGTRLLVL.

The genes are TRBV7-2 and TRBJ2-2, with D possibly matching TRBD2 (5 bases). Germline V gene lookup returns CDR1 SGHTA and CDR2 FQGNSA. CDR3 size: 12 residues. Between the trimmed V and J ends, which lost 8 bases and 4 bases, there was a span of 8 bases. CDR3 DNA sequence: TGTGCCAGCCCACGGGGCACCGGGGAGCTGTTTTTT. Translating gives CASPRGTGELFF.

This chain links TRBV20-1 with TRBJ1-1, with D possibly TRBD1 on 5 matching bases. The germline V and J ends were trimmed by 1 base and 1 base, with 13 bases remaining between them. Germline CDR1 DFQATT, CDR2 SNEGSKA (reference sequence). This CDR3 region has 15 residues. This CDR3 reads CSARVVGRENTEAFF. CDR3 nucleotide sequence: TGCAGTGCTAGAGTTGTCGGCAGGGAGAACACTGAAGCTTTCTTT.

This sequence joins TRBV29-1 and TRBJ2-3; D remains unclear. The CDR3 contains 11 residues. V shed 4 bases and J shed 2 bases, with 4 bases lying between them. Germline V gene data show CDR1 as SQVTM and CDR2 as ANQGSEA. The CDR3 spells CSVAPTDTQYF. Here the CDR3 DNA reads TGCAGCGTTGCCCCCACAGATACGCAGTATTTT.

The gene calls are TRBV30 and TRBJ1-2; D ambiguous. Germline values: CDR1 GTSNPN, CDR2 SVGIG (reference sequence). This CDR3 is 12 amino acids long. Trimming removed 3 bases from V and 3 bases from J, with 8 bases in between. For the CDR3, the DNA is TGTGCCTGGAGAGCAGCGTACTATGGCTACACCTTC. Protein sequence: CAWRAAYYGYTF.

This clonotype occurred many times. V gene TRBV29-1 combines with J gene TRBJ1-1, with a tentative D call TRBD1 (5 bases). Trimming removed 7 bases at V and 1 base at J, with 10 bases between. Germline V CDR1 and CDR2: SQVTM, ANQGSEA. This CDR3 is built from 12 residues. The CDR3 protein is CSEGTGNTEAFF. As DNA, the CDR3 is TGCAGCGAGGGGACGGGGAACACTGAAGCTTTCTTT.

The table lists this clonotype with many counts. The chain links TRBV20-1 to TRBJ1-5, with TRBD1 identical over 7 bases. Germline V CDR1 and CDR2: DFQATT, SNEGSKA (reference sequence). The V and J ends lost 0 bases and 5 bases, in that order; junction bases with no gene match: 7. The CDR3 extends over 15 amino acids. The CDR3, as DNA: TGCAGTGCTAGAGATTACGTCAGGGGGGATCAGCCCCAGCATTTT. It codes for CSARDYVRGDQPQHF.

The V call is TRBV29-1, the J call TRBJ2-3; perhaps TRBD1 as D (6 bases). Trimming left V 6 bases short and J 2 bases short, with 12 bases between. Germline V gives CDR1 SQVTM, CDR2 ANQGSEA. The CDR3 has 13 amino acids. The DNA of the CDR3 is TGCAGCGTCTCTTTGGGGGCCACAGATACGCAGTATTTT. This sequence encodes CSVSLGATDTQYF.

Concerning this clonotype itself: The CDR3 does not close with the conserved phenylalanine or tryptophan, likely indicating a read error. The chain is built from TRBV6-5 and TRBJ2-1; TRBD2 aligns across 12 bases. Looked up from germline, CDR1 is MNHEY and CDR2 is SVGAGI. There are 14 residues in the CDR3. V shed 7 bases, J shed 10 bases, and the junction held 8 bases outside the gene matches. CDR3 bases: TGTGCCAGCACTTTACGGCTAGCGGGGGGGGAGCAGTTCTCC. Its protein is CASTLRLAGGEQFS.

This clonotype was found many times. The chain combines TRBV19 with TRBJ1-1; D unresolved. The V end was cut by 8 bases, the J end by 5 bases, with 12 bases between. Germline lookup yields CDR1 LNHDA and CDR2 SQIVND (reference sequence). The CDR3 totals 12 residues. CDR3 protein: CASSGYGTEAFF. CDR3 in DNA: TGTGCCAGTTCGGGTTATGGGACTGAAGCTTTCTTT.

This clonotype was recorded many times. The chain employs TRBV29-1 and TRBJ2-5; TRBD2 agrees at 8 bases. CDR3 size: 15 residues. V trimming: 0 bases; J trimming: 1 base; junction bases outside the gene matches: 4. Germline CDR1 and CDR2: SQVTM and ANQGSEA. CDR3 in amino acids: CSVEDRTSGQETQYF. For the CDR3, the DNA is TGCAGCGTTGAAGACCGTACTAGCGGCCAAGAGACCCAGTACTTC.

A few counts support this clonotype. This chain connects TRBV6-2 or TRBV6-3 to TRBJ1-1; D is unclear. V lost 3 bases and J lost 4, with 9 bases in between. Looked up from germline, CDR1 is MNHEY and CDR2 is SVGEGT. The CDR3 extends over 13 amino acids. CDR3 sequence: CASSYHRSTEAFF. In DNA form, the CDR3 reads TGTGCCAGCAGTTATCACCGGAGCACTGAAGCTTTCTTT.

This sequence joins TRBV7-3 and TRBJ2-2; no clear D. Trimming shortened V by 4 bases and J by 6 bases, and 9 bases separated the two germline ends. Looked up from germline, CDR1 is SGHTA and CDR2 is FQGTGA. CDR3 size: 13 residues. CDR3 amino acids: CASSSLVPGELFF. The DNA of the CDR3 is TGTGCCAGCAGCTCTTTAGTGCCCGGGGAGCTGTTTTTT. Variable domain in full (rest from reference TRBV7-3 and TRBJ2-2): GAGVSQTPSNKVTEKGKYVELRCDPISGHTALYWYRQSLGQGPEFLIYFQGTGAADDSGLPNDRFFAVRPEGSVSTLKIQRTERGDSAVYLCASSSLVPGELFFGEGSRLTVL.

Ten or more counts support this clonotype. The genes are TRBV12-3 or TRBV12-4 and TRBJ1-1, with 7 bases aligning to TRBD1. The CDR3 runs 14 residues. The J segment lost 1 base and the V segment lost 3 bases, leaving 2 bases of the junction unmatched. Written as DNA, the CDR3 is TGTGCCAGCAGTTTGGGACAGCAGAACACTGAAGCTTTCTTT. It specifies CASSLGQQNTEAFF.

This clonotype was seen repeatedly, ten times or more. V is TRBV9 and J is TRBJ2-3; D is undetermined. CDR1 and CDR2 from the germline V gene are SGDLS and YYNGEE. V was cut by 4 bases and J by 2 bases, with 20 bases left in between. The CDR3 contains 17 residues. CDR3 in DNA: TGTGCCAGCAGCCCCCCGGATCAGGCAAGAACCACAGATACGCAGTATTTT. Amino acid sequence: CASSPPDQARTTDTQYF.

The chain links TRBV19 to TRBJ2-6; the D is unclear. V was shortened by 3 bases and J by 0 bases, with 9 bases between the two germline ends. Germline V gene sequence: CDR1 LNHDA, CDR2 SQIVND (reference sequence). This CDR3 is 16 amino acids long. The CDR3 DNA is TGTGCCAGTAGTATTCACGTTGCCTCTGGGGCCAACGTCCTGACTTTC. Its protein product is CASSIHVASGANVLTF. Full variable domain (missing parts from reference TRBV19 and TRBJ2-6): DGGITQSPKYLFRKEGQNVTLSCEQNLNHDAMYWYRQDPGQGLRLIYYSQIVNDFQKGDIAEGYSVSREKKESFPLTVTSAQKNPTAFYLCASSIHVASGANVLTFGAGSRLTVL.

V and J are TRBV2 and TRBJ2-7; D remains ambiguous. The V gene lost 5 bases and the J gene lost 0 bases, with 14 bases spanning the gap. Germline lookup yields CDR1 SNHLY and CDR2 FYNNEI. CDR3 size: 15 residues. The CDR3 sequence is CASSSSGLSSYEQYF. The CDR3 region has the DNA TGTGCCAGCAGTTCGTCTGGGCTAAGCTCCTACGAGCAGTACTTC.

V usage is TRBV19 and J usage is TRBJ2-7; tentative D call: TRBD2 (5 bases). V lost 3 bases and J 4 bases, leaving 7 bases between the germline ends. Germline CDR1 and CDR2: LNHDA and SQIVND (reference sequence). This CDR3 comprises 12 residues. CDR3 DNA sequence: TGTGCCAGTAGTATGAGCGGATACGAGCAGTACTTC. Protein sequence: CASSMSGYEQYF.

This clonotype was seen a few times. The V and J genes are TRBV28 and TRBJ2-5; D is perhaps TRBD1 (5 bases). The V gene lost 4 bases and the J gene lost 4 bases, with 16 bases spanning the gap. The germline V gene encodes CDR1 MDHEN and CDR2 SYDVKM. This CDR3 contains 15 residues. The CDR3 DNA reads TGTGCCAGCAGTTCCCCGCTCGTGGGGCGAGAGACCCAGTACTTC. Encoded protein: CASSSPLVGRETQYF. Complete variable domain (other parts from reference TRBV28 and TRBJ2-5): DVKVTQSSRYLVKRTGEKVFLECVQDMDHENMFWYRQDPGLGLRLIYFSYDVKMKEKGDIPEGYSVSREKKERFSLILESASTNQTSMYLCASSSPLVGRETQYFGPGTRLLVL.

The chain carries TRBV20-1 and TRBJ1-1; 9 bases align to TRBD1. From germline, CDR1 is DFQATT and CDR2 SNEGSKA (reference sequence). V lost 8 bases to trimming and J lost 7 bases; unmatched junction nucleotides: 17. This CDR3 comprises 15 residues. The CDR3 sequence: CSHKRDREEEGEAFF. In DNA, the CDR3 is TGCAGTCACAAAAGGGACAGGGAGGAGGAAGGTGAAGCTTTCTTT.

In regard to this clonotype: Sequence at one end of the junction differs from germline and may be a read error. The chain has TRBV6-5 and TRBJ2-1, with D possibly matching TRBD1 (6 bases). CDR3 length: 17 residues. Germline V lookup: CDR1 MNHEY, CDR2 SVGAGI. The DNA of the CDR3 is TGTGCCAGCAGTTACCTCAGTCCGGGGCCACGGGACAATGAGCAGATCTTC. This sequence encodes CASSYLSPGPRDNEQIF.

This rearrangement joins TRBV10-3 to TRBJ1-2; D ambiguous. V lost 0 bases, J lost 0 bases, and 5 bases lay in between. Germline CDR1 ENHRY, CDR2 SYGVKD. This CDR3 is 14 amino acids long. The CDR3 loop reads CAISESGSNYGYTF. In nucleotides, the CDR3 is TGTGCCATCAGTGAGTCTGGCTCTAACTATGGCTACACCTTC.

The rearrangement joins TRBV5-1 to TRBJ1-2; 7 positions agree with TRBD1. CDR3 length: 14 amino acids. J lost 4 bases, V lost 0 bases, and 3 bases had no gene match. Germline CDR1 reads SGHRS; CDR2 reads YFSETQ. Here the CDR3 reads CASSLVGTVYGYTF. The CDR3 DNA reads TGCGCCAGCAGCTTGGTTGGGACAGTCTATGGCTACACCTTC.

Ten or more counts support this clonotype. V gene TRBV20-1 combines with J gene TRBJ1-3; D is unresolved. The CDR3 totals 12 residues. The V gene's germline CDR1 is DFQATT and CDR2 SNEGSKA (reference sequence). The V end lost 2 bases, the J end lost 2 bases, and 4 bases lay between the germline ends. The CDR3 DNA sequence: TGCAGTGCTAGACCTACTGGAAACACCATATATTTT. It translates to CSARPTGNTIYF.

This clonotype was seen a few times. V and J are TRBV6-5 and TRBJ1-6, with 8 bases matching TRBD1. Germline V gene data show CDR1 as MNHEY and CDR2 as SVGAGI. V lost 8 bases and J lost 7; bases outside the gene matches: 7. CDR3 size: 14 residues. The CDR3 spells CASYLGQGNSPLHF. DNA for the CDR3: TGTGCCAGCTACCTCGGACAGGGCAATTCACCCCTCCACTTT.

This clonotype was seen many times. The chain recombines TRBV20-1 with TRBJ2-4; perhaps D is TRBD1 or TRBD2 (6 bases each). V shed 0 bases and J shed 12 bases, with 21 bases lying between them. The CDR3 loop spans 15 amino acids. Germline V lookup: CDR1 DFQATT, CDR2 SNEGSKA (reference sequence). The CDR3, as DNA: TGCAGTGCTAGAGATCCCGCAGGGGTGGGGGGTACTCAGTACTTC. As protein: CSARDPAGVGGTQYF.

This clonotype was observed at least ten times. The rearrangement links TRBV6-4 to TRBJ1-6, with D possibly matching TRBD1 (5 bases). V lost 7 bases to trimming and J lost 6 bases, with 16 bases between them. The CDR3 totals 15 residues. Germline V CDR1 and CDR2: MRHNA, SNTAGT. DNA of the CDR3: TGTGCCAGCAAGCTCCGGGACGGAGTTAATTCACCCCTCCACTTT. Its translation: CASKLRDGVNSPLHF.